The present entry profiles one TCR beta chain with its context. The antigen is not known. The data belong to a study of OX40 agonist ivuxolimab in advanced cancers. Study overall: Partial responses were achieved by three patients: one hepatocellular carcinoma, two cutaneous melanoma.

Data came from immunoSEQ multiplex PCR; TCRdb stores just in-frame clones and leaves some out. The sample has over 80,000 clones, more than 85% seen once. Study-level results: What antigens the expanded peripheral T cells recognized was never established.

Germline CDR1 reads SGHTA; CDR2 reads FQGTGA. The CDR3 covers 17 residues. Trimming shortened V by 0 bases and J by 0 bases, and 12 bases separated the two germline ends. The chain has TRBV7-3 and TRBJ1-3; possible D gene TRBD1, 6 bases. The receptor was isolated from an adult with an advanced solid tumor such as melanoma, head and neck, liver or kidney cancer. The sample consisted of CD4+ or CD8+ T cells sorted from blood, taken in a trial of the OX40 agonist ivuxolimab. The CDR3 nucleotides are TGTGCCAGCAGCTTAACTGGGGGCTCCAACTCTGGAAACACCATATATTTT. Translation: CASSLTGGSNSGNTIYF.